This is a list of T cell receptor beta chains from one sample in a study of identical twins. TCRdb reprocessed the 5' RACE reads via MiXCR and lists one record per CDR3 protein. Seen here are about 340,000 distinct CDR3 sequences, about 9% observed once, and the top ten hold approximately 8.9%. Sample: naive T cells sorted from blood. These receptor sequences come from a woman aged 45-65 years in good health. Both conserved end residues are part of each CDR3. The D gene is left open where the match is weak. Clone size is shown for a subset of rows, as once, few, many or a class of expanded clone.

TRBJ2-1	TRBD2	NA	TRBV6-1	TGTGCCAGCAGTGAACATAGCGGGAGGATAGGTGAGCAGTTCTTC	CASSEHSGRIGEQFF
TRBJ2-4	TRBD1	few	TRBV7-2	TGTGCCAGCAGCCAGTGGGACAGGATAGCCAAAAACATTCAGTACTTC	CASSQWDRIAKNIQYF
TRBJ2-1	NA	many	TRBV9	TGTGCCAGCAGCGTGACGACTCACAACAATGAGCAGTTCTTC	CASSVTTHNNEQFF
TRBJ2-1	TRBD1	many	TRBV7-2	TGTGCCAGCAGCCTCAGCGTGGGACAGGGATCTGGGTACAATGAGCAGTTCTTC	CASSLSVGQGSGYNEQFF
TRBJ2-1	TRBD2	few	TRBV7-6	TGTGCCAGCAGCTCCATGGGACTAGCGGACTACAATGAGCAGTTCTTC	CASSSMGLADYNEQFF
TRBJ1-2	NA	NA	TRBV7-2	TGTGCCAGCAGCTTAGACTCTACGCTGAACTATGGCTACACCTTC	CASSLDSTLNYGYTF
TRBJ2-3	NA	NA	TRBV11-2	TGTGCCAGCAGCTTCTTCGCATCCACAGATACGCAGTATTTT	CASSFFASTDTQYF
TRBJ1-1	NA	NA	TRBV5-1	TGCGCCAGCAGCGTCGCCGAAGGAAACACTGAAGCTTTCTTT	CASSVAEGNTEAFF
TRBJ2-1	NA	many	TRBV5-1	TGCGCCAGCAGCTTGGTGAATGGCGGAAATGAGCAGTTCTTC	CASSLVNGGNEQFF
TRBJ2-2	TRBD2	NA	TRBV5-1	TGCGCCAGCAGCGTCGGGACTAGCGGACTCACCGGGGAGCTGTTTTTT	CASSVGTSGLTGELFF
TRBJ1-1	NA	NA	TRBV7-2	TGTGCCAGCAGCTTAGACCGGGGTTCGCGGAGGGCTTTCTTT	CASSLDRGSRRAFF
TRBJ2-3	TRBD2	many	TRBV5-1	TGCGCCAGCAGCTTCCTAGCGGGAGTTCCAGATACGCAGTATTTT	CASSFLAGVPDTQYF
TRBJ1-1	NA	NA	TRBV12-3/TRBV12-4	TGTGCCAGCAGGCCCGAGGGGGGGTTGAGCACTGAAGCTTTCTTT	CASRPEGGLSTEAFF
TRBJ1-5	NA	NA	TRBV7-9	TGTGCCAGCAGCCAAGCCCCTGATCAGCCCCAGCATTTT	CASSQAPDQPQHF
TRBJ1-6	NA	few	TRBV6-5	TGTGCCGCAAACTCCGGGGGGCGAGGTTCACCCCTCCACTTT	CAANSGGRGSPLHF
TRBJ2-3	TRBD2	few	TRBV5-1	TGCGCCAGCAGCTTGGAAGCTAGCGGGATCTTAGATACGCAGTATTTT	CASSLEASGILDTQYF
TRBJ1-6	NA	many	TRBV4-2	TGTGCCAGCAGCCAAGTGTGGGAATCACCCCTCCACTTT	CASSQVWESPLHF
TRBJ2-2	NA	NA	TRBV5-5	TGTGCCAGCACCCAAGTCCTCGGGCCGACCGGGGAGCTGTTTTTT	CASTQVLGPTGELFF
TRBJ2-1	NA	NA	TRBV14	TGTGCCAGCAGCCAAGGGGGGACGTACAATGAGCAGTTCTTC	CASSQGGTYNEQFF
TRBJ2-6	NA	few	TRBV11-3	TGTGCCAGCAGCCCCGAGGGCTTTGACTCTGGGGCCAACGTCCTGACTTTC	CASSPEGFDSGANVLTF
TRBJ2-3	TRBD2	few	TRBV11-1	TGTGCCAGCAGCTTAAACGCGGGAGGGCTCCGAAAAGATACGCAGTATTTT	CASSLNAGGLRKDTQYF
TRBJ2-3	TRBD1	NA	TRBV12-3/TRBV12-4	TGTGCCAGCAGTCCAGGACAGGGGCAACGGACAGATACGCAGTATTTT	CASSPGQGQRTDTQYF
TRBJ1-2	TRBD1	NA	TRBV11-2	TGTGCCAGCAGCTTCCATGCGCAGGGGGCCGTGTATGGCTACACCTTC	CASSFHAQGAVYGYTF
TRBJ1-3	NA	many	TRBV6-6	TGTGCCAGCAGTTACTCTGAGGGCTCTGGAAACACCATATATTTT	CASSYSEGSGNTIYF
TRBJ2-3	TRBD2	NA	TRBV20-1	TGCAGTGCTGGACCTCTTAGCGGGACAGATACGCAGTATTTT	CSAGPLSGTDTQYF
TRBJ1-2	NA	NA	TRBV10-3	TGTGCCATCAGTGAGGGTCAGGGATCCTACACCTTC	CAISEGQGSYTF
TRBJ2-1	TRBD2	many	TRBV7-8	TGTGCCAGCAGGGCCTCAGCGGGACCCCTCACCAATGAGCAGTTCTTC	CASRASAGPLTNEQFF
TRBJ2-3	NA	few	TRBV7-9	TGTGCCAGCAGCTTACCCTTGGCAGGGAGAAAAACAGATACGCAGTATTTT	CASSLPLAGRKTDTQYF
TRBJ2-1	TRBD1	few	TRBV14	TGTGCCAGCAGCCAAGAACCGGGACAGGGTTACAATGAGCAGTTCTTC	CASSQEPGQGYNEQFF
TRBJ2-1	NA	NA	TRBV3-1	TGTGCCAGCAGCTGGGCGGGGAGATCCTACAATGAGCAGTTCTTC	CASSWAGRSYNEQFF
TRBJ2-2	NA	many	TRBV7-9	TGTGCCAGCAGCTTACGCGACACCGGGGAGCTGTTTTTT	CASSLRDTGELFF